This TCR beta chain came from a study of response to subunit inactivated influenza vaccine. TCRdb itself ran the RT-PCR reads through MiXCR, one entry per CDR3 protein. This sample has hundreds of thousands of distinct CDR3 sequences; about 15% occur once, and the top ten carry approximately 6.5%. Study results and limitations: Seasonal influenza vaccination, on each occasion, was suggested by the authors to recruit few new T cells.

V was pared by 2 bases and J by 2 bases, with 8 bases of the junction left unmatched. The CDR3 is 16 amino acids. Germline V gene sequence: CDR1 SGHRS, CDR2 YFSETQ. Remarks on this clonotype: Its antigen is not identified.

The sequence was collected from a man aged 50 to 60 who received an inactivated influenza vaccine. The chain employs TRBV5-1 and TRBJ2-5, with 8 bases that match TRBD1. The specimen was PBMCs from blood, collected 14 to 15 days before vaccination. The CDR3 is CASSFDRGLIQETQYF. CDR3 bases: TGCGCCAGCAGCTTCGACAGGGGTCTAATTCAAGAGACCCAGTACTTC.